Shown below are 12 T cell receptor beta chains from a single sample sequenced in a study of cytomegalovirus exposure and HLA in healthy donors. Amplification used 60 Vbeta primers and 13 Jbeta primers. Data came from immunoSEQ multiplex PCR; TCRdb stores just in-frame clones and leaves some out. The sample includes over 85,000 clones, roughly 8.2% of them seen just once. The sequencing sample was made of PBMCs. The receptors stem from a man aged 45-60 years in good health and CMV-seronegative.

This clone was detected a few times. The J gene is TRBJ1-2, the V gene TRBV30; 7 positions match TRBD1. Germline trimming cut 7 bases from V and 7 bases from J; bases unmatched to any gene: 9. Per the germline V gene, CDR1 is GTSNPN and CDR2 is SVGIG (reference sequence). This CDR3 has 12 residues. DNA of the CDR3: TGTGCCTCCACGGACAGGATCTCTGGCTACACCTTC. Encoded protein: CASTDRISGYTF.

This sequence joins TRBV29-1 and TRBJ1-1; 11 bases fit TRBD1. Germline assignment: CDR1 SQVTM and CDR2 ANQGSEA. The CDR3 has 14 amino acids. Trimming removed 6 bases from V and 4 bases from J; junction bases left unmatched: 7. CDR3 bases: TGCAGCGTCGGACCGGGACAGGGGGTCACTGAAGCTTTCTTT. Translation: CSVGPGQGVTEAFF.

This clone was detected only a few times. The CDR3 DNA is TGTGCCTGTAGACAGATAGCTAACTATGGCTACACCTTC. Translation: CACRQIANYGYTF. The chain carries TRBV6-1 and TRBJ1-2, with D perhaps TRBD1 (5 bases). Looked up from germline, CDR1 is MNHNS and CDR2 is SASEGT. V dropped 11 bases and J dropped 0 bases, with 13 bases sitting between them. The CDR3 is 13 amino acids.

V is TRBV6-4 and J is TRBJ2-1, with D possibly matching TRBD1 (5 bases). Trimming pared 8 bases from V and 8 bases from J, leaving 19 bases between. The germline V gene has CDR1 MRHNA and CDR2 SNTAGT. The length of the CDR3 is 14 residues. CDR3 sequence (DNA): TGTGCCAGCTCCGACAGCCCCCAGGTCGATGAGCAGTTCTTC. Its protein is CASSDSPQVDEQFF.

The rearrangement joins TRBV5-1 to TRBJ1-2, with 9 bases that match TRBD1. The CDR3 extends over 15 amino acids. J was trimmed by 5 bases and V by 2 bases; bases with no gene match: 7. In germline, CDR1 is SGHRS, CDR2 YFSETQ. CDR3 amino acids: CASSFTDRGGYGYTF. For the CDR3, the DNA is TGCGCCAGCAGCTTTACGGACAGGGGAGGGTATGGCTACACCTTC.

The sample holds a few counts of this clone. This chain uses TRBV7-6 with TRBJ2-5; 7 nucleotides agree with TRBD2. Trimming at V came to 2 bases and at J to 2 bases, leaving 5 bases not matched to a gene. The CDR3 has 15 amino acids. Germline V lookup: CDR1 SGHVS, CDR2 FNYEAQ. CDR3 amino acids: CASSLMASGQETQYF. The CDR3 DNA sequence: TGTGCCAGCAGCTTAATGGCTAGCGGACAAGAGACCCAGTACTTC.

The V gene is TRBV6-5, the J gene TRBJ2-1, with 8 nucleotides matching TRBD1. The V gene's germline CDR1 is MNHEY and CDR2 SVGAGI. This CDR3 contains 16 residues. After removal of 3 bases from V and 6 bases from J, the junction contained 10 bases not matched to a gene. This chain's CDR3 is CASSYLDREYSNEQFF. The CDR3 DNA follows: TGTGCCAGCAGTTATTTGGACAGGGAATATTCCAATGAGCAGTTCTTC.

This clone occurred a few times. CDR3 DNA sequence: TGTGCCAGCAGCTCAAGGGACAGAATTGAAGCTTTCTTT. Translating it yields CASSSRDRIEAFF. J is TRBJ1-1 and V is TRBV28; 7 bases map to TRBD1. The CDR3 runs to 13 residues. Germline V gene data show CDR1 as MDHEN and CDR2 as SYDVKM. The trim removed 6 bases at V and 7 bases at J, leaving 8 bases unmatched. Full variable domain (outside the CDR3, taken from reference TRBV28 and TRBJ1-1): DVKVTQSSRYLVKRTGEKVFLECVQDMDHENMFWYRQDPGLGLRLIYFSYDVKMKEKGDIPEGYSVSREKKERFSLILESASTNQTSMYLCASSSRDRIEAFFGQGTRLTVV.

This clone was seen more than once but under ten times. The chain carries TRBV29-1 and TRBJ2-7; TRBD1 matches at 8 bases. Trimming took 5 bases from V and 1 from J; bases not matched to a gene: 7. Germline CDR1 and CDR2: SQVTM and ANQGSEA. The CDR3 loop spans 14 amino acids. DNA of the CDR3: TGCAGCGTTACACAGGGGGAACTTTCCTACGAGCAGTACTTC. This sequence encodes CSVTQGELSYEQYF.

This clone was seen only a few times. The chain combines TRBV30 with TRBJ1-4; 10 positions match TRBD1. This CDR3 has 14 residues. The junction had 5 bases not matched to a gene; V was cut back by 2 bases and J by 8 bases. CDR1 and CDR2 from the germline V gene are GTSNPN and SVGIG (reference sequence). Here the CDR3 reads CAWSRQGAREKLFF. In DNA form, the CDR3 reads TGTGCCTGGAGTCGACAGGGGGCTAGAGAAAAACTGTTTTTT.

This clone was counted only a few times. V usage is TRBV5-8 and J usage is TRBJ2-2, with TRBD2 matching over 7 bases. Germline V gene data show CDR1 as SGHTS and CDR2 as YDEGEE. This CDR3 comprises 16 residues. V lost 4 bases and J lost 8; bases outside the gene matches: 14. The CDR3 sequence is CASSLEGLAALGELFF. CDR3 coding DNA: TGTGCCAGCAGCCTGGAGGGGCTAGCGGCACTGGGGGAGCTGTTTTTT.

This clone was counted a few times. V gene TRBV10-1 combines with J gene TRBJ1-5; unclear D gene. V was shortened by 3 bases and J by 3 bases, with 9 bases between the two germline ends. CDR1 is WNHNN and CDR2 is SYGVQD in the germline V gene (reference sequence). CDR3 length: 14 amino acids. The CDR3 spells CASSENSFNQPQHF. In DNA, the CDR3 is TGCGCCAGCAGTGAAAACAGTTTCAATCAGCCCCAGCATTTT.